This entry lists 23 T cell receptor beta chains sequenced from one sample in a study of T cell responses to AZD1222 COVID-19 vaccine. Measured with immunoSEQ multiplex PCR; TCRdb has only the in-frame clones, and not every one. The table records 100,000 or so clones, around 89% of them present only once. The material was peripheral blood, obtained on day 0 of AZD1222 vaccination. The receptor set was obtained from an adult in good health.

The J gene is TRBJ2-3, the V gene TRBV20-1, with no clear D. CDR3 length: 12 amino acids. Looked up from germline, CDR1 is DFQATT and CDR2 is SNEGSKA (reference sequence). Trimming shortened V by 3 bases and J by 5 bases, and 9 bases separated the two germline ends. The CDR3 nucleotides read TGCAGTGCTAGTGATGGGAAAGATACGCAGTATTTT. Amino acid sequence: CSASDGKDTQYF.

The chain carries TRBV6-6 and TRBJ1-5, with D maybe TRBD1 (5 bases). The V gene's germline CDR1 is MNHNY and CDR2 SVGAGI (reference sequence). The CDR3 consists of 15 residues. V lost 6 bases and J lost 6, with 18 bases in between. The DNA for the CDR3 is TGTGCCAGCAGGCCTTGGGACGGCGGAATTCAGCCCCAGCATTTT. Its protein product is CASRPWDGGIQPQHF.

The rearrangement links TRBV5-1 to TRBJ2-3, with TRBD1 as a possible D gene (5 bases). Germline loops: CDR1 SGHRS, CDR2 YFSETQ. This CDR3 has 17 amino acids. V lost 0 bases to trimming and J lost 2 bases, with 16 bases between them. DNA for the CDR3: TGCGCCAGCAGCTTGGAGGGCAGGGCGATCGCCACAGATACGCAGTATTTT. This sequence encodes CASSLEGRAIATDTQYF.

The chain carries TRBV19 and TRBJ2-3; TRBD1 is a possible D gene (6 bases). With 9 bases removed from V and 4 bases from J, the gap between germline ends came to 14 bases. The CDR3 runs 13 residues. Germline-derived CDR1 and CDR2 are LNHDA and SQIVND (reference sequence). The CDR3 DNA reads TGTGCCAGCACAGGGTCAGGGTCAGATACGCAGTATTTT. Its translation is CASTGSGSDTQYF.

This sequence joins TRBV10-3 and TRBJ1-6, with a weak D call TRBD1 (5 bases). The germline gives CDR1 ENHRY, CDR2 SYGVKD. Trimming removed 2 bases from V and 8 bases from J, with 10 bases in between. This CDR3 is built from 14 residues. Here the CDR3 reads CAISEQGSYSPLHF. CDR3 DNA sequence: TGTGCCATCAGTGAGCAGGGATCCTATTCACCCCTCCACTTT.

CDR3 amino acids: CASCLRTSGRTYEQYF. CDR3 DNA: TGTGCCAGCTGCTTAAGGACTAGCGGGAGGACCTACGAGCAGTACTTC. The chain uses TRBV21-1 and TRBJ2-7; the table's D call, TRBD2, was not checked against the DNA. TRBV21-1 is recorded as a pseudogene. The CDR3 spans 16 residues.

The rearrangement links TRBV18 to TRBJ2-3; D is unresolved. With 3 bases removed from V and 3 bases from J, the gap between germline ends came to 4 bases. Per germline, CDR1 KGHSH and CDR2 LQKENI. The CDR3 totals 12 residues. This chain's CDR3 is CASSPGTDTQYF. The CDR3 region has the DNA TGTGCCAGCTCACCCGGGACAGATACGCAGTATTTT. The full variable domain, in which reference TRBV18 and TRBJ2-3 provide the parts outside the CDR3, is NAGVMQNPRHLVRRRGQEARLRCSPMKGHSHVYWYRQLPEEGLKFMVYLQKENIIDESGMPKERFSAEFPKEGPSILRIQQVVRGDSAAYFCASSPGTDTQYFGPGTRLTVL.

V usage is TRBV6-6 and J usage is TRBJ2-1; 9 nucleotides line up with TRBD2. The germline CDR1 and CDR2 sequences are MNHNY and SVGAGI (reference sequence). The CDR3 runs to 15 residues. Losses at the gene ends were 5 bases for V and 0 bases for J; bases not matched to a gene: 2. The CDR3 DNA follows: TGTGCCAGCAGTCTAGCGGGACGCTCCTACAATGAGCAGTTCTTC. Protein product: CASSLAGRSYNEQFF.

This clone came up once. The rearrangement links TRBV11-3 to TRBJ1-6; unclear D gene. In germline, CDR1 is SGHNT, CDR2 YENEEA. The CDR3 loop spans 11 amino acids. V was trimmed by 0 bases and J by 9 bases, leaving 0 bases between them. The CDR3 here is CASSLDSPLHF. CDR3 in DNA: TGTGCCAGCAGCTTAGATTCACCCCTCCACTTT.

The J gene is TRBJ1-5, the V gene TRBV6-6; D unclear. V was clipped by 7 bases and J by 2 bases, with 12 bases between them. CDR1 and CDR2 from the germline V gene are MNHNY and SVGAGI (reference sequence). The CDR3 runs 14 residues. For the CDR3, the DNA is TGTGCCAGCACCCGGCCCTTTGGCAATCAGCCCCAGCATTTT. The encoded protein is CASTRPFGNQPQHF.

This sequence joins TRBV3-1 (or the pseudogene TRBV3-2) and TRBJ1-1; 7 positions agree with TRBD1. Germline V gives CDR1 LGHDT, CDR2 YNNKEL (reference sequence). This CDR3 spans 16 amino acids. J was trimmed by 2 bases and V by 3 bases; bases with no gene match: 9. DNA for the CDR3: TGTGCCAGCAGCCACGTTCACAGGGGACTCAACACTGAAGCTTTCTTT. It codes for CASSHVHRGLNTEAFF.

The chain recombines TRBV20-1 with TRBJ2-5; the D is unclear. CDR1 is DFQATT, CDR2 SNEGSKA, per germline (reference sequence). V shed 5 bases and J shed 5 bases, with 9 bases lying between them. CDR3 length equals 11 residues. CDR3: CSAPRAETQYF. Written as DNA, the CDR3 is TGCAGTGCTCCTCGGGCGGAGACCCAGTACTTC.

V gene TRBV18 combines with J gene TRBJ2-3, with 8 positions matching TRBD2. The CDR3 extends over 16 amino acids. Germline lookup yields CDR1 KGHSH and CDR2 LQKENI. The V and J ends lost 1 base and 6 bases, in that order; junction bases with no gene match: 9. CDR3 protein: CASSPQFSGKGDTQYF. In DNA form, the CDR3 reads TGTGCCAGCTCACCACAATTTAGCGGGAAGGGGGATACGCAGTATTTT.

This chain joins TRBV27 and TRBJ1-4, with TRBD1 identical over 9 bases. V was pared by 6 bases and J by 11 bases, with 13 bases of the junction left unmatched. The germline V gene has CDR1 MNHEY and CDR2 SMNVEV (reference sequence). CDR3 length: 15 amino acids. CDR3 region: CASRPQGALLGKLFF. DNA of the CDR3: TGTGCCAGCAGACCACAGGGGGCGCTTTTAGGGAAACTGTTTTTT.

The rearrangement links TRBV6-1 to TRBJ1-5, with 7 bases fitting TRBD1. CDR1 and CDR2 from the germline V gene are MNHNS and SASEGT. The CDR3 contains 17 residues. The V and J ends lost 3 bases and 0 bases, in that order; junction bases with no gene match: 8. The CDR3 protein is CASSDPPQGVSNQPQHF. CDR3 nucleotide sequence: TGTGCCAGCAGTGATCCCCCGCAGGGGGTTAGCAATCAGCCCCAGCATTTT.

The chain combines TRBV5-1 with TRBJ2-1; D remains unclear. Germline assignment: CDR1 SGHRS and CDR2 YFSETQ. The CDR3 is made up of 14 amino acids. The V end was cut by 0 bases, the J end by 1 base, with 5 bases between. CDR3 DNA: TGCGCCAGCAGCTTGGGAGAGTCCTACAATGAGCAGTTCTTC. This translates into CASSLGESYNEQFF.

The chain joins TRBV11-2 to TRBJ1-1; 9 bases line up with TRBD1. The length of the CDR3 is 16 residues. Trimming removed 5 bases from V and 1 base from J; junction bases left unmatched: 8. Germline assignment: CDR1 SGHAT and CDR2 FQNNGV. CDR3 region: CASSRTGAGWNTEAFF. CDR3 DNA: TGTGCCAGCAGCCGGACAGGGGCAGGTTGGAACACTGAAGCTTTCTTT.

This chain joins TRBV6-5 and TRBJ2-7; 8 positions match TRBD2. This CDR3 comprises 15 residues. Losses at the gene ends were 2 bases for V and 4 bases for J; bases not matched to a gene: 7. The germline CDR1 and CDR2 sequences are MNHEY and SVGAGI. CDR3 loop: CASSYTPGLGYEQYF. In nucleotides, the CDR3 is TGTGCCAGCAGTTACACTCCGGGACTAGGGTACGAGCAGTACTTC.

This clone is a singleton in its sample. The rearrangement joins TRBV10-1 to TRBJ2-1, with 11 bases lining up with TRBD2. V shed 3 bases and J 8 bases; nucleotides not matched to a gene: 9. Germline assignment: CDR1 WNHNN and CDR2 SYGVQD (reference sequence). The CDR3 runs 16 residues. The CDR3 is CASSDRSGRAFDEQFF. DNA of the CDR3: TGCGCCAGCAGTGACCGTAGCGGGAGGGCCTTCGATGAGCAGTTCTTC.

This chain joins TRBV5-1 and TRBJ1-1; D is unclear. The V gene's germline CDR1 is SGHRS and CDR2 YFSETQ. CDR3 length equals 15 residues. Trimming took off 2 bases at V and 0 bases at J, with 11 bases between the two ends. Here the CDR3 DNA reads TGCGCCAGCAGCTTTTCTAGGGCTATGAACACTGAAGCTTTCTTT. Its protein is CASSFSRAMNTEAFF.

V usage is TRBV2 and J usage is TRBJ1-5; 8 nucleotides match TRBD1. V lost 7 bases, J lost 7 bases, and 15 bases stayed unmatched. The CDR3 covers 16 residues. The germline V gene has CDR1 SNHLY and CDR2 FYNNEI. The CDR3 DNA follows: TGTGCCAGCAAGCTGGCGGTAGGACAGGGAGGGCAGCCCCAGCATTTT. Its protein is CASKLAVGQGGQPQHF.

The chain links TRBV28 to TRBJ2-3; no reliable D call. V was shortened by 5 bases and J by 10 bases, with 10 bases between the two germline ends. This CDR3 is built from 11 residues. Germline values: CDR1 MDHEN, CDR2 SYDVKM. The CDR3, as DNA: TGTGCCAGCAGTACGTCTTTGGCGCAGTATTTT. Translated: CASSTSLAQYF.

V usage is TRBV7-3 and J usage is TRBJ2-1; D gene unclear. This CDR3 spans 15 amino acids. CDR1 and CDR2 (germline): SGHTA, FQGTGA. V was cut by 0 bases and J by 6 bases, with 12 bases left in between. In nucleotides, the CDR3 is TGTGCCAGCAGCTTAACGTCCTCGCGTACCAATGAGCAGTTCTTC. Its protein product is CASSLTSSRTNEQFF.